These 7 T cell receptor beta chains originate from one sample sequenced in a study of neoadjuvant anti-PD-1 for oral cavity cancer. Clones were sequenced by immunoSEQ multiplex PCR, and TCRdb holds only the in-frame ones, with some missing. Of 35,000 to 40,000 clones in the sample, 35% to 40% are singletons; the top ten hold 15% to 20%. As to time point: after neoadjuvant nivolumab, at surgical resection. The sequences come from tumor tissue, collected after nivolumab (anti-PD-1) treatment. The receptors were sampled from a person aged 35 to 85 with oral cavity squamous cell carcinoma.

This clone turned up a few times. The chain recombines TRBV29-1 with TRBJ1-2; D remains unclear. Per the germline V gene, CDR1 is SQVTM and CDR2 is ANQGSEA. CDR3 length: 11 amino acids. V gave up 7 bases and J gave up 4 bases, with 10 bases separating them. CDR3 nucleotide sequence: TGCAGCGCCTCCGGTCTCTATGGCTACACCTTC. Amino acids: CSASGLYGYTF.

J is TRBJ2-7 and V is TRBV11-2; 8 bases are a match to TRBD1. Trimming removed 1 base from V and 2 bases from J; junction bases left unmatched: 4. There are 15 residues in the CDR3. Germline V gene lookup returns CDR1 SGHAT and CDR2 FQNNGV. The chain's CDR3 is CASSLAGGQAYEQYF. In nucleotides, the CDR3 is TGTGCCAGCAGCTTAGCAGGGGGCCAGGCCTACGAGCAGTACTTC.

This clone was observed a few times. The chain employs TRBV5-4 and TRBJ1-2; possibly TRBD1 for D (5 bases). The CDR3 runs 12 residues. Trimming shortened V by 7 bases and J by 7 bases, and 14 bases separated the two germline ends. Per germline, CDR1 SGHNT and CDR2 YYREEE (reference sequence). CDR3 residues: CASHRDVGGYTF. The CDR3 DNA reads TGTGCCAGCCATCGGGACGTGGGTGGCTACACCTTC.

This clone was recorded a few times. The rearrangement uses TRBV5-1 and TRBJ2-2, with D unresolved. The CDR3 extends over 14 amino acids. V was pared by 0 bases and J by 6 bases, with 9 bases between. Germline V gene data show CDR1 as SGHRS and CDR2 as YFSETQ. CDR3 bases: TGCGCCAGCAGCTTGGATCCCAGGCCCGGGGAGCTGTTTTTT. Protein: CASSLDPRPGELFF.

This clone appeared a single time. V is TRBV7-2 and J is TRBJ2-3; D not resolved. CDR1 and CDR2 from the germline V gene are SGHTA and FQGNSA. This CDR3 has 10 residues. V was shortened by 5 bases and J by 9 bases, with 6 bases between the two germline ends. CDR3 DNA sequence: TGTGCCAGCAGCACTCCGACGCAGTATTTT. Protein: CASSTPTQYF.

The chain has TRBV30 and TRBJ2-7; a weak D match, TRBD2 (6 bases). The CDR3 length is 11 residues. CDR1 and CDR2 (germline): GTSNPN, SVGIG (reference sequence). Trimming removed 3 bases from V and 7 bases from J, with 10 bases in between. The CDR3 coding sequence is TGTGCCTGGAGCCGGGAGTCTGAGCAGTACTTC. As protein: CAWSRESEQYF.

V usage is TRBV28 and J usage is TRBJ1-5; a possible D gene is TRBD1 (5 bases). V gave up 3 bases and J gave up 0 bases, with 12 bases separating them. Per the germline V gene, CDR1 is MDHEN and CDR2 is SYDVKM. This CDR3 is 16 amino acids long. The DNA of the CDR3 is TGTGCCAGCAGTTTTCGGGGCGGCTATAGCAATCAGCCCCAGCATTTT. Protein sequence: CASSFRGGYSNQPQHF.